This TCR beta chain was sequenced during a study of blood T cells in healthy people across ages. About the research overall: The capture of about one barcoded beta molecule per two T cells was achieved by template switching.

This clonotype came up many times. Its target is unknown. The study isolated at least 7 million PBMCs from each sample. Notes on the study in general: Not knowing donor CMV status may have confounded expanded clonotype changes.

V lost 3 bases to trimming and J lost 4 bases; unmatched junction nucleotides: 2. Looked up from germline, CDR1 is KGHSH and CDR2 is LQKENI. The CDR3 spans 13 residues. Alongside a J-beta primer mix, a sample-barcoded 5' primer served in a second PCR lasting roughly 7 to 12 cycles. TCRdb re-derived calls from the 5' RACE reads in MiXCR, one entry per CDR3 protein. The sample records roughly 680,000 distinct CDR3 sequences, approximately 50% being singletons. This sequence was found in a woman aged 55-69 years in good health. V usage is TRBV18 and J usage is TRBJ2-5, with 7 nucleotides matching TRBD2. Material for sequencing was blood. CDR3 region: CASSPGGGETQYF. As DNA, the CDR3 is TGTGCCAGCTCACCGGGCGGGGGAGAGACCCAGTACTTC. Filled out from reference TRBV18 and TRBJ2-5, the complete variable domain reads NAGVMQNPRHLVRRRGQEARLRCSPMKGHSHVYWYRQLPEEGLKFMVYLQKENIIDESGMPKERFSAEFPKEGPSILRIQQVVRGDSAAYFCASSPGGGETQYFGPGTRLLVL.